The source of this T cell receptor beta chain is a study of T cells in pancreatic ductal adenocarcinoma. The protocol was immunoSEQ multiplex PCR, while the TCRdb copy is restricted to in-frame clones and leaves out a portion. The repertoire holds over 90,000 clones, with 90% to 95% as singletons. The V gene's germline CDR1 is SGHTA and CDR2 FQGTGA. V gave up 4 bases and J gave up 2 bases; unmatched junction bases: 4. This CDR3 comprises 16 residues. Selected pancreatic ductal adenocarcinoma patients had undergone surgery without neoadjuvant therapy. This receptor was taken from a human donor with pancreatic ductal adenocarcinoma. The chain recombines TRBV7-3 with TRBJ2-3, with TRBD2 matching 12 bases. Sequencing was performed on PBMCs. The CDR3 loop is CASSSLAGGFTDTQYF. The CDR3 nucleotides read TGTGCCAGCAGCTCCCTAGCGGGGGGGTTCACAGATACGCAGTATTTT.